Listed below are T cell receptor beta chains from one sample, sequenced in a study of monozygotic twins with inflammatory bowel disease. TCRdb reprocessed the 5' RACE reads, with one entry per CDR3 protein and no DNA. This repertoire includes approximately 330,000 distinct CDR3 sequences. The sample comprised blood. The origin of the receptors is a human donor with ulcerative colitis or Crohn's disease, or a healthy co-twin of an affected twin (not recorded which). Each CDR3 is given with its conserved first and last residue. Fields, in order: J gene, V gene, CDR3 protein.

TRBJ2-1,TRBV10-3,CATATSSTYNEQFF
TRBJ2-5,TRBV5-1,CASSNRDKSQETQYF
TRBJ2-1,TRBV27,CASSLLTDNEQFF
TRBJ2-7,TRBV20-1,CSAYHTGLAHYEQYF
TRBJ2-2,TRBV5-4,CASSLYERREGKINTGELFF
TRBJ1-3,TRBV27,CASSPFGGSGNTIYF
TRBJ2-2,TRBV7-9,CAAPNFAGELFF
TRBJ1-2,TRBV29-1,CSVEGQNYGYTF
TRBJ1-4,TRBV30,CAWKATNEKLFF
TRBJ2-1,TRBV29-1,CSAKGASGSSYNEQFF
TRBJ1-2,TRBV6-5,CASSYRIAAGYTF
TRBJ1-2,TRBV12-3/TRBV12-4,CASSVQGGSYGYTF
TRBJ1-1,TRBV28,CASSLTDMVNTEAFF
TRBJ2-7,TRBV4-1,CASSHPAGGGYEQYF
TRBJ2-2,TRBV28,CASRTLAGGPAGGELFF
TRBJ1-2,TRBV3-1,CASSRTGGRDSNYGYTF
TRBJ2-7,TRBV7-2,CASSLVGLGVSYEQYF
TRBJ1-2,TRBV9,CASSYGTDGYTF
TRBJ1-6,TRBV7-2,CASSQGSRGGISPPHF
TRBJ2-3,TRBV11-1,CASSFHGTARASTDTQYF
TRBJ2-1,TRBV7-2,CASSVLAGAQFF
TRBJ2-1,TRBV20-1,CSARSDSYNEQFF
TRBJ2-2,TRBV27,CASSPGSGDTGELFF
TRBJ1-1,TRBV10-3,CAISEAASTEAFF
TRBJ2-3,TRBV7-2,CASSPQRSTDTQYF
TRBJ2-7,TRBV11-2,CASSLRSSGGARTYEQYF
TRBJ2-4,TRBV2,CASSVGTSAFQYF
TRBJ2-1,TRBV3-1,CASSQDSAGGNEQFF
TRBJ2-2,TRBV5-1,CASSPHPGQKNTGELFF
TRBJ2-2,TRBV27,CASSLSPVAGGKELFF
TRBJ2-1,TRBV5-4,CASSSPLTYNEQFF
TRBJ1-6,TRBV6-6,CASRHIDSTPLHF
TRBJ1-6,TRBV20-1,CSATGTGESYNSPLHF